The 21 T cell receptor beta chains reported below all come from one sample, sequenced in a study of cytomegalovirus exposure and HLA in healthy donors. This PCR relied on a set of 60 Vbeta primers and 13 Jbeta primers. Profiling relied on immunoSEQ multiplex PCR, and the TCRdb table lists in-frame clones only, not all of them. The repertoire has 150,000 to 200,000 clones, nearly 80% of them found once; the top ten carry around 15%. Sample: PBMCs. The receptors originated from a middle-aged man in good health and CMV-seropositive.

The chain carries TRBV7-9 and TRBJ2-1, with TRBD2 matching over 7 bases. This CDR3 region has 13 residues. Trimming cost V 4 bases and J 8 bases; bases outside gene matches: 5. Germline CDR1 reads SEHNR; CDR2 reads FQNEAQ (reference sequence). The CDR3 here is CASSYRLADEQFF. Written as DNA, the CDR3 is TGTGCCAGCAGCTACAGACTAGCAGATGAGCAGTTCTTC.

The chain uses TRBV28 and TRBJ1-5, with a weak D call TRBD1 (5 bases). The V gene lost 6 bases and the J gene lost 5 bases, with 11 bases spanning the gap. The CDR3 has 13 residues. Per germline, CDR1 MDHEN and CDR2 SYDVKM. The CDR3 DNA sequence: TGTGCCAGCAGCCTCCTAGGGGATCAGCCCCAGCATTTT. Protein sequence: CASSLLGDQPQHF.

V gene TRBV7-9 combines with J gene TRBJ1-5; D is possibly TRBD1 (5 bases). Germline CDR1 reads SEHNR; CDR2 reads FQNEAQ (reference sequence). The CDR3 is 13 amino acids. V dropped 5 bases and J dropped 5 bases, with 10 bases sitting between them. This CDR3 is CASSIRVDQPQHF. DNA of the CDR3: TGTGCCAGCAGCATCAGGGTGGATCAGCCCCAGCATTTT.

CDR3 protein: CASSFRMDSPLHF. CDR3 sequence (DNA): TGTGCCAGCAGTTTCAGAATGGATTCACCCCTCCACTTT. The rearrangement joins TRBV27 to TRBJ1-6, with unresolved D. The germline V gene encodes CDR1 MNHEY and CDR2 SMNVEV (reference sequence). The CDR3 is 13 amino acids. Trimming removed 3 bases from V and 8 bases from J, with 8 bases in between.

This chain joins TRBV4-1 and TRBJ1-1; 8 bases map to TRBD1. Germline V gene sequence: CDR1 MGHRA, CDR2 YSYEKL. V was clipped by 7 bases and J by 6 bases; unmatched bases: 7. This CDR3 spans 13 amino acids. The CDR3 coding sequence is TGCGCCAGCATCGGACAGGGTGGAGCTGAAGCTTTCTTT. Its translation is CASIGQGGAEAFF.

This clone was seen a handful of times. The V call is TRBV18, the J call TRBJ2-7; 9 nucleotides line up with TRBD1. The CDR3 contains 15 residues. J gave up 4 bases and V 2 bases, and 6 bases lay outside the gene matches. The germline V gene encodes CDR1 KGHSH and CDR2 LQKENI. CDR3 amino acids: CASSPTRTGVYEQYF. CDR3 DNA sequence: TGTGCCAGCTCACCAACGAGGACAGGGGTTTACGAGCAGTACTTC.

The rearrangement joins TRBV13 to TRBJ2-7, with TRBD1 identical over 12 bases. The CDR3 extends over 16 amino acids. The V gene's germline CDR1 is PRHDT and CDR2 FYEKMQ (reference sequence). J was trimmed by 5 bases and V by 0 bases; bases with no gene match: 5. CDR3 amino acids: CASSLGEGQGADEQYF. Here the CDR3 DNA reads TGTGCCAGCAGCTTAGGGGAGGGACAGGGGGCCGACGAGCAGTACTTC.

The chain recombines TRBV7-3 with TRBJ2-3, with 13 bases identical to TRBD2. Unmatched junction bases numbered 10, after V lost 0 bases and J lost 1 base. Germline loops: CDR1 SGHTA, CDR2 FQGTGA. The CDR3 consists of 20 residues. The CDR3 region is CASSLTLRLAGGGGTDTQYF. The CDR3 DNA follows: TGTGCCAGCAGCTTAACGTTAAGACTAGCGGGGGGAGGCGGCACAGATACGCAGTATTTT.

The chain links TRBV27 to TRBJ2-7; D perhaps matches TRBD1 (6 bases). This CDR3 contains 12 residues. Germline CDR1 reads MNHEY; CDR2 reads SMNVEV (reference sequence). Trimming shortened V by 11 bases and J by 6 bases, and 17 bases separated the two germline ends. This chain's CDR3 is CAVQTGSGEQYV. For the CDR3, the DNA is TGTGCCGTTCAAACAGGGTCAGGCGAGCAGTACGTC.

The V and J genes are TRBV28 and TRBJ2-7; D unresolved. CDR1 MDHEN and CDR2 SYDVKM come from the germline V gene. The V end was cut by 6 bases, the J end by 0 bases, with 3 bases between. The CDR3 spans 11 residues. For the CDR3, the DNA is TGTGCCAGCAGCCGCTCCTACGAGCAGTACTTC. It translates to CASSRSYEQYF.

The chain links TRBV2 to TRBJ1-6; the D gene is possibly TRBD1 (5 bases). CDR1 and CDR2 from the germline V gene are SNHLY and FYNNEI. Trimming removed 7 bases from V and 7 bases from J, with 17 bases in between. CDR3 size: 15 residues. CDR3 loop: CASKEGSQGNSPLHF. The CDR3 DNA reads TGTGCCAGCAAGGAGGGGTCGCAGGGCAATTCACCCCTCCACTTT. Drawing the rest from reference TRBV2 and TRBJ1-6, the complete variable domain is EPEVTQTPSHQVTQMGQEVILRCVPISNHLYFYWYRQILGQKVEFLVSFYNNEISEKSEIFDDQFSVERPDGSNFTLKIRSTKLEDSAMYFCASKEGSQGNSPLHFGNGTRLTVT.

With respect to this clone: Mismatch with germline at one junction end may stem from a read error. The same CDR3 also results from other DNA sequences found in this sample. V is TRBV5-1 and J is TRBJ2-7; no clear D gene. The CDR3 length is 13 residues. Germline CDR1 SGHRS, CDR2 YFSETQ. CDR3 bases: TGCGCCAGTAGCTCAAGCGCGCAAAACGAGCAGTACTTC. It yields the protein CASSSSAQNEQYF.

The gene calls are TRBV28 and TRBJ2-7; TRBD2 matches at 7 bases. The germline CDR1 and CDR2 sequences are MDHEN and SYDVKM. This CDR3 is 15 amino acids long. With V trimmed by 5 bases and J by 1 base, 8 bases remained unmatched. The CDR3 region is CASSGGGSISYEQYF. The CDR3 DNA reads TGTGCCAGCAGTGGGGGGGGTAGCATTTCCTACGAGCAGTACTTC.

The J gene is TRBJ1-1, the V gene TRBV12-5; D gene ambiguous. V was shortened by 0 bases and J by 2 bases, with 13 bases between the two germline ends. Per germline, CDR1 LGHNT and CDR2 FRNRAP. CDR3 length: 16 residues. CDR3: CASGLVLRSFNTEAFF. CDR3 DNA: TGTGCTAGTGGTTTGGTACTTCGGTCTTTTAACACTGAAGCTTTCTTT.

The chain combines TRBV7-2 with TRBJ1-2; TRBD1 agrees at 7 bases. J was trimmed by 6 bases and V by 1 base; bases with no gene match: 8. This CDR3 has 15 residues. The germline CDR1 and CDR2 sequences are SGHTA and FQGNSA. The CDR3 protein is CASSLVYVGGDGYTF. The CDR3 DNA sequence: TGTGCCAGCAGCTTAGTATATGTAGGGGGCGATGGCTACACCTTC.

The chain carries TRBV7-9 and TRBJ2-5; possibly TRBD1 for D (6 bases). Germline V CDR1 and CDR2: SEHNR, FQNEAQ (reference sequence). CDR3 size: 16 residues. The V end lost 0 bases, the J end lost 1 base, and 12 bases lay between the germline ends. CDR3: CASSLAGQRIQETQYF. Here the CDR3 DNA reads TGTGCCAGCAGCTTAGCGGGACAACGCATCCAAGAGACCCAGTACTTC.

The chain recombines TRBV6-6 with TRBJ1-1; TRBD1 agrees at 9 bases. The CDR3 runs to 15 residues. The germline gives CDR1 MNHNY, CDR2 SVGAGI (reference sequence). With 3 bases clipped from V and 6 bases from J, the junction kept 8 bases outside the gene matches. CDR3: CASSYRTGANPEAFF. The CDR3 region has the DNA TGTGCCAGCAGTTATCGGACAGGGGCTAATCCTGAAGCTTTCTTT.

This clone is a singleton in its sample. This chain joins TRBV18 and TRBJ1-1; D unresolved. Looked up from germline, CDR1 is KGHSH and CDR2 is LQKENI. V lost 1 base, J lost 2 bases, and 11 bases lay in between. The CDR3 is 15 amino acids. The CDR3 sequence is CASSPLVAGNTEAFF. The CDR3 DNA reads as TGTGCCAGCTCACCACTGGTTGCGGGAAACACTGAAGCTTTCTTT.

The chain employs TRBV28 and TRBJ2-7, with D perhaps TRBD2 (5 bases). This CDR3 has 14 amino acids. With 4 bases removed from V and 3 bases from J, the gap between germline ends came to 13 bases. Germline CDR1 reads MDHEN; CDR2 reads SYDVKM. In DNA, the CDR3 is TGTGCCAGCAGTTCGCCGACGGGATACTACGAGCAGTACTTC. Encoded protein: CASSSPTGYYEQYF.

The chain joins TRBV5-8 to TRBJ1-2; D remains ambiguous. In germline, CDR1 is SGHTS, CDR2 YDEGEE. V was clipped by 0 bases and J by 2 bases, with 5 bases between them. The CDR3 consists of 13 residues. The CDR3 reads CASSLEQNYGYTF. CDR3 in DNA: TGTGCCAGCAGCTTGGAACAGAACTATGGCTACACCTTC.

The V and J genes are TRBV6-1 and TRBJ1-5; D uncertain. This CDR3 comprises 13 residues. V was shortened by 1 base and J by 5 bases, with 6 bases between the two germline ends. Germline V gene data show CDR1 as MNHNS and CDR2 as SASEGT. CDR3: CASSEGGYQPQHF. The CDR3 bases are TGTGCCAGCAGTGAAGGAGGGTATCAGCCCCAGCATTTT.